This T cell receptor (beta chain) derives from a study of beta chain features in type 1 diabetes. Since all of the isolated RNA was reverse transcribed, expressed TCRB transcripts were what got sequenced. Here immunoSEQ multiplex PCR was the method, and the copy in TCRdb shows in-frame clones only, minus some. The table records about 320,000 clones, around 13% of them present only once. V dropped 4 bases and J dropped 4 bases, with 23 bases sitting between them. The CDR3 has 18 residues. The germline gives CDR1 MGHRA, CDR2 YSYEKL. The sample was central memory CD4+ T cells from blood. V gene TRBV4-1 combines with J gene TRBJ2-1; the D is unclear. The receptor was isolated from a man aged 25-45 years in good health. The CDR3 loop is CASSPESMSAVRYNEQFF. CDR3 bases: TGCGCCAGCAGCCCTGAATCTATGTCGGCGGTCCGGTACAATGAGCAGTTCTTC.